The present T cell receptor beta chain was sequenced within a study of tumor-infiltrating lymphocytes in primary liver carcinoma. Points from the study as a whole: Representation across all five tumor regions was limited to only about 7.5-24% of top clones.

The authors made TCR beta cDNA from about 500 ng total RNA with a constant-region primer. Construction of TCR beta libraries relied on three successive nested multiplex PCR rounds employing slightly modified ARM-PCR. TCRdb passed the multiplex PCR reads through MiXCR, listing each CDR3 protein once. The sample comprises approximately 37,000 distinct CDR3 sequences, roughly 70% of which are singletons, and 15% to 20% rests with the top ten. RNA and DNA were co-extracted from around 20-30 mg of unsorted bulk tissue. Comment on this clonotype: Its antigen is currently unknown.

The specimen sequenced was liver tumor tissue from sampling region 4. Indicated subset: tumor region T4, right-lateral pole. This receptor was identified in a man aged 40-49 years with primary liver carcinoma and hepatitis B virus infection.

For the CDR3, the DNA is TGTGCCAGTAGTATAGACCGCAATCAACCCAAGCATTTT. Protein product: CASSIDRNQPKHF. This rearrangement joins TRBV19 to TRBJ1-5, with D unresolved. Trimming shortened V by 0 bases and J by 14 bases, and 14 bases separated the two germline ends. CDR1 is LNHDA, CDR2 SQIVND, per germline (reference sequence). There are 13 residues in the CDR3. Looking up the rest from reference TRBV19 and TRBJ1-5 gives the full variable domain: DGGITQSPKYLFRKEGQNVTLSCEQNLNHDAMYWYRQDPGQGLRLIYYSQIVNDFQKGDIAEGYSVSREKKESFPLTVTSAQKNPTAFYLCASSIDRNQPKHFGDGTRLSIL.